A single T cell receptor beta chain is shown here with its context. The antigen is unknown. These data come from a study of cytotoxic CD8 clonotypes in ibrutinib-treated CLL. Study as a whole: Partial responses totalled about 24 and complete responses 2; after median approximately 74 months, approximately 15 remained remitted and around twelve progressed. A mean of around 270,000 productive templates and tens of thousands of productive rearrangements was obtained per sample. Overall study findings and caveats: Treatment left the uncommon public clonotypes either contracted or stable in frequency. Clonality grew at ibrutinib response; at progression, it decreased back toward baseline.

Profiling relied on immunoSEQ multiplex PCR, and the TCRdb table lists in-frame clones only, not all of them. This sample has tens of thousands of clones, with 86% found just once. CDR1 and CDR2 (germline): SGHDT, YYEEEE. The CDR3 is 13 amino acids. Deletions cut 4 bases from V and 6 bases from J, with 11 bases between. The chain joins TRBV5-6 to TRBJ2-1; TRBD1 or TRBD2 may be the D gene (5 bases each). The receptor's source is a human donor with chronic lymphocytic leukemia. Material: PBMCs, obtained before ibrutinib treatment. The CDR3 sequence is CASSRGRINEQFF. The CDR3 region has the DNA TGTGCCAGCAGCCGGGGCCGGATCAATGAGCAGTTCTTC.